The clone carrying this TCR beta chain occurred a few times. Its antigen is undetermined. 5'RACE template switching generated TCR cDNA, adding a universal primer site and UMIs. One entry per CDR3 protein results from TCRdb running MiXCR on the 5' RACE reads. The sample records fewer than 650,000 distinct CDR3 sequences, 21% being singletons. V lost 5 bases, J lost 5 bases, and 13 bases lay in between. The CDR3 is 14 residues long. These data come from a study of T cells after yellow fever vaccination. The study's findings and limits: A faster peak, day 5 versus 15, was reached by the weaker secondary response.

The J gene is TRBJ2-1, the V gene TRBV12-3 or TRBV12-4; D might be TRBD1 (6 bases). The sample here was PBMCs, taken roughly 20 days after the first yellow fever vaccination. This clonotype was sampled from a man aged 18 to 29 who received the YFV17D yellow fever vaccine. The CDR3 region is CASSVRDTNNEQFF. For the CDR3, the DNA is TGTGCCAGCAGTGTACGGGACACCAACAATGAGCAGTTCTTC.